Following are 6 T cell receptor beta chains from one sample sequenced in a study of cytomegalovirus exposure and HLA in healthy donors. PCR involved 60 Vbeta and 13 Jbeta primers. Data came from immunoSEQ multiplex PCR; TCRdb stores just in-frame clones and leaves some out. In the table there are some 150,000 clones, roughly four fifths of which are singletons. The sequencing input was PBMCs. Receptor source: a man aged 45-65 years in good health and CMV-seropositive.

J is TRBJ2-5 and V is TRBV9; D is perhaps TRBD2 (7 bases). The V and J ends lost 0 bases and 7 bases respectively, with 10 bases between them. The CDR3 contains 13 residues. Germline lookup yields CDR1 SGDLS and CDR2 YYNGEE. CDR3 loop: CASSVAGEGTQYF. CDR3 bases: TGTGCCAGCAGCGTAGCAGGGGAGGGGACCCAGTACTTC.

In nucleotides, the CDR3 is TGTGCCAGTAGTTCCACAGGGATTCACTACACCTTC. Its protein is CASSSTGIHYTF. The rearrangement uses TRBV19 and TRBJ1-2; a weak D match, TRBD1 (6 bases). The CDR3 covers 12 residues. The germline V gene has CDR1 LNHDA and CDR2 SQIVND (reference sequence). V was pared by 5 bases and J by 10 bases, with 14 bases between.

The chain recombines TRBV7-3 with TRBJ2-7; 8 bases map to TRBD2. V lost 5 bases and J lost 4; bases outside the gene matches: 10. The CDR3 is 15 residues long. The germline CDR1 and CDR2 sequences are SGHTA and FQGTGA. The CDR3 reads CASSPTAGVVYEQYF. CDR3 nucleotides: TGTGCCAGCAGCCCCACAGCGGGAGTGGTTTACGAGCAGTACTTC. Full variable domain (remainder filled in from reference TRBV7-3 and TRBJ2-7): GAGVSQTPSNKVTEKGKYVELRCDPISGHTALYWYRQSLGQGPEFLIYFQGTGAADDSGLPNDRFFAVRPEGSVSTLKIQRTERGDSAVYLCASSPTAGVVYEQYFGPGTRLTVT.

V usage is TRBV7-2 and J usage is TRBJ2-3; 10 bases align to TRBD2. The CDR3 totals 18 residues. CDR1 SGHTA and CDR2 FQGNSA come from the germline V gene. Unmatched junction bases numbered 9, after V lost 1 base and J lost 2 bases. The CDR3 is CASSLDSSGSPSTDTQYF. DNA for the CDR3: TGTGCCAGCAGCTTAGATTCTAGCGGGAGCCCCTCCACAGATACGCAGTATTTT.

The CDR3 sequence is CASKLSEWDIADEQYF. The CDR3 nucleotides are TGTGCCAGCAAGCTCTCGGAATGGGACATCGCCGACGAGCAGTACTTC. The chain has TRBV11-2 and TRBJ2-7; D is possibly TRBD1 (6 bases). The V gene lost 7 bases and the J gene lost 5 bases, with 24 bases spanning the gap. The CDR3 is made up of 16 amino acids. Per the germline V gene, CDR1 is SGHAT and CDR2 is FQNNGV.

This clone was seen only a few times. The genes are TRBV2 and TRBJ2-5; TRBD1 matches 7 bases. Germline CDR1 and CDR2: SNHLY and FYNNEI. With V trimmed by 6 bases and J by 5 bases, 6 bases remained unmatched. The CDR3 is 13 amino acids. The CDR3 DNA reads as TGTGCCAGCAGCAGGGACAGTCGGGAGACCCAGTACTTC. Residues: CASSRDSRETQYF. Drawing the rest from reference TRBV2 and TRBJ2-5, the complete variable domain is EPEVTQTPSHQVTQMGQEVILRCVPISNHLYFYWYRQILGQKVEFLVSFYNNEISEKSEIFDDQFSVERPDGSNFTLKIRSTKLEDSAMYFCASSRDSRETQYFGPGTRLLVL.